This entry lists 5 T cell receptor beta chains sequenced from one sample in a study of T cell clones after liver transplantation. This table comes from immunoSEQ multiplex PCR, and its TCRdb copy is limited to in-frame clones, with some not included. The sample has about 74,000 clones, 80% seen once; the top ten hold less than 0.65%. The material was CD4+ T cells from blood, obtained before liver transplant. The receptors come from a human donor who received a liver transplant.

CDR3 amino acids: CASSLGQGAKGQPQHF. In nucleotides, the CDR3 is TGCGCCAGCAGCCTCGGACAGGGGGCAAAAGGACAGCCCCAGCATTTT. This chain connects TRBV4-1 to TRBJ1-5, with TRBD1 matching 11 bases. The J segment lost 7 bases and the V segment lost 4 bases, leaving 9 bases of the junction unmatched. The CDR3 runs to 16 residues. Germline CDR1 is MGHRA and CDR2 is YSYEKL.

The chain links TRBV28 to TRBJ1-5; 10 bases are a match to TRBD1. The ends lost 6 bases at V and 7 bases at J; junction bases unmatched: 9. Germline V gives CDR1 MDHEN, CDR2 SYDVKM. The length of the CDR3 is 15 residues. The CDR3 spells CASSSTGTGEQPQHF. The CDR3 DNA is TGTGCCAGCAGCTCAACCGGGACAGGGGAGCAGCCCCAGCATTTT.

This clone turned up a few times. This chain connects TRBV7-2 to TRBJ2-7; 7 bases agree with TRBD1. Looked up from germline, CDR1 is SGHTA and CDR2 is FQGNSA. With V trimmed by 3 bases and J by 0 bases, 2 bases remained unmatched. The CDR3 covers 14 residues. CDR3 sequence reads: CASSLDRYSYEQYF. The CDR3, as DNA: TGTGCCAGCAGCTTGGACAGGTACTCCTACGAGCAGTACTTC.

The V call is TRBV28, the J call TRBJ1-1; 7 bases match TRBD1. CDR1 and CDR2 (germline): MDHEN, SYDVKM. The junction had 10 bases not matched to a gene; V was cut back by 5 bases and J by 7 bases. The CDR3 consists of 14 residues. The CDR3 here is CASSPRMSGGEAFF. CDR3 bases: TGTGCCAGCAGTCCCCGGATGTCAGGGGGTGAAGCTTTCTTT. The complete variable domain, with remaining parts taken from reference TRBV28 and TRBJ1-1, reads DVKVTQSSRYLVKRTGEKVFLECVQDMDHENMFWYRQDPGLGLRLIYFSYDVKMKEKGDIPEGYSVSREKKERFSLILESASTNQTSMYLCASSPRMSGGEAFFGQGTRLTVV.

V and J are TRBV7-8 and TRBJ2-7; tentatively, D is TRBD1 (5 bases). CDR1 and CDR2 from the germline V gene are SGHVS and FQNEAQ. The CDR3 has 14 residues. V was cut by 1 base and J by 4 bases, with 11 bases left in between. CDR3 region: CASSLEGARYEQYF. In nucleotides, the CDR3 is TGTGCCAGCAGCTTAGAAGGGGCGCGGTACGAGCAGTACTTC.